This TCR beta chain was profiled in a study of T cells after yellow fever vaccination. This clonotype has only a few counts. Germline assignment: CDR1 MNHEY and CDR2 SVGAGI. V was clipped by 4 bases and J by 1 base; unmatched bases: 12. This CDR3 contains 19 residues. TCRdb independently ran MiXCR on the 5' RACE reads; one entry per CDR3 protein. Among about 260,000 distinct CDR3 sequences, 13% were seen once, and the ten largest hold 0.5% to 0.6%. The sequenced sample was CD4+ T cells sorted from PBMCs, obtained 45 days after the yellow fever booster vaccination. This rearrangement joins TRBV6-5 to TRBJ2-7, with 14 bases lining up with TRBD2. The receptor comes from a man aged 25-45 years who received the YFV17D yellow fever vaccine. CDR3 loop: CASSFSSGTSGSSSYEQYF. The CDR3 DNA reads as TGTGCCAGCAGTTTCTCGTCCGGGACTAGCGGGAGTTCGTCCTACGAGCAGTACTTC.